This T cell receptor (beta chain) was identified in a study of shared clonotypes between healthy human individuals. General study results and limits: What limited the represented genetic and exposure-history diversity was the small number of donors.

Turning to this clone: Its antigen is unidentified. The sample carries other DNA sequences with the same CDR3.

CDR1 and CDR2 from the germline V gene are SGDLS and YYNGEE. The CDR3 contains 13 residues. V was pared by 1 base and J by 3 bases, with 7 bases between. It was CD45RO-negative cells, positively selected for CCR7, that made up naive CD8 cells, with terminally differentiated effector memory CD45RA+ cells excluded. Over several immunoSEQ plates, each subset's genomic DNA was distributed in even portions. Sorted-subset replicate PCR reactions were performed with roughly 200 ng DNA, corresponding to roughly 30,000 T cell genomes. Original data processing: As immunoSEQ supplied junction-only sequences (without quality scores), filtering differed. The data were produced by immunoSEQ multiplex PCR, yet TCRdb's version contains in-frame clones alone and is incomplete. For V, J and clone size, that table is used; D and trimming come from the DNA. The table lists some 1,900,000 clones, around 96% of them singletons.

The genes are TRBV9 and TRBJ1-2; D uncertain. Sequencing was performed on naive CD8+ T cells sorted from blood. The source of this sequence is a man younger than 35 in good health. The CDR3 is CASSVSQDYGYTF. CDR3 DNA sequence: TGTGCCAGCAGCGTATCCCAGGACTATGGCTACACCTTC.